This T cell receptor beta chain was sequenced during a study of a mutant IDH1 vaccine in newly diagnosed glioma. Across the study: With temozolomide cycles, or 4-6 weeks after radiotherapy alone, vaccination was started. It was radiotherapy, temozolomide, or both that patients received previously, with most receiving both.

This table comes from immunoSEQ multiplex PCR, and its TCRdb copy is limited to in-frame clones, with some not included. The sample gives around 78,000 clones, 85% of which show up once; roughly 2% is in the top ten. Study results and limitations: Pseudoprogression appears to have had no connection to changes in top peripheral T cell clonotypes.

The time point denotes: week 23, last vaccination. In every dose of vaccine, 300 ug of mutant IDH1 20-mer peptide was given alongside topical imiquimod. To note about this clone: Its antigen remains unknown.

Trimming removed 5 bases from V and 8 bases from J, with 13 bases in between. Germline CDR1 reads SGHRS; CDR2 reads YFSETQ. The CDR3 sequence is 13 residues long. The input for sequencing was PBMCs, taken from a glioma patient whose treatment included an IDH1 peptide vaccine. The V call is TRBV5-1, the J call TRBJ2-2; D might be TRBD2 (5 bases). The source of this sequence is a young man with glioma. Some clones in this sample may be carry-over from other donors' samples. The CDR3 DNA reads TGCGCCAGCAGAACTGAGGGCACTGGGGAGCTGTTTTTT. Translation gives CASRTEGTGELFF. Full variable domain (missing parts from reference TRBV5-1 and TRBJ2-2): KAGVTQTPRYLIKTRGQQVTLSCSPISGHRSVSWYQQTPGQGLQFLFEYFSETQRNKGNFPGRFSGRQFSNSRSEMNVSTLELGDSALYLCASRTEGTGELFFGEGSRLTVL.